One sample yielded the 7 T cell receptor beta chains listed below, sequenced in a study of cytomegalovirus exposure and HLA in healthy donors. The primer mix had 60 Vbeta and 13 Jbeta primers. TCRdb's copy holds only in-frame clones and misses some; the assay was immunoSEQ multiplex PCR. The table includes about 76,000 clones, about four fifths detected once. The source material was PBMCs. These receptors were collected from a woman aged 40 to 50 in good health and CMV-seropositive.

This sequence joins TRBV28 and TRBJ2-7; D perhaps matches TRBD1 (5 bases). CDR1 and CDR2 (germline): MDHEN, SYDVKM. The CDR3 is 13 amino acids. Trimming removed 7 bases at V and 4 bases at J, with 14 bases between. The CDR3 DNA reads as TGTGCCAGCACCCCTCCCCACAGGTACGAGCAGTACTTC. Residues: CASTPPHRYEQYF.

The CDR3 region has the DNA TGTGCCAGCATCCCTACAGGGGGTTATTCACCCCTCCACTTT. It yields the protein CASIPTGGYSPLHF. The chain uses TRBV28 and TRBJ1-6; 8 nucleotides agree with TRBD1. Trimming cost V 7 bases and J 8 bases; bases outside gene matches: 7. The CDR3 has 14 residues. From germline, CDR1 is MDHEN and CDR2 SYDVKM. Complete variable domain (other parts from reference TRBV28 and TRBJ1-6): DVKVTQSSRYLVKRTGEKVFLECVQDMDHENMFWYRQDPGLGLRLIYFSYDVKMKEKGDIPEGYSVSREKKERFSLILESASTNQTSMYLCASIPTGGYSPLHFGNGTRLTVT.

The V call is TRBV9, the J call TRBJ1-6; 7 bases fit TRBD1. The CDR3 has 13 residues. Germline-derived CDR1 and CDR2 are SGDLS and YYNGEE. V lost 2 bases to trimming and J lost 8 bases; unmatched junction nucleotides: 1. The DNA of the CDR3 is TGTGCCAGCAGCGTCGACAGGGATTCACCCCTCCACTTT. It translates to CASSVDRDSPLHF.

The CDR3 DNA follows: TGTGCCAGCAGCCAACATTTCCAACAGGGTGTACTTGAGTCACCCCTCCACTTT. It yields the protein CASSQHFQQGVLESPLHF. The V gene is TRBV4-2, the J gene TRBJ1-6; maybe TRBD1 (6 bases). V gave up 2 bases and J gave up 10 bases, with 24 bases separating them. CDR1 and CDR2 (germline): LGHNA, YNFKEQ. The CDR3 is 18 residues long.

This clone appeared once. The J gene is TRBJ1-1, the V gene TRBV7-3, with 7 bases aligning to TRBD1. V was clipped by 5 bases and J by 0 bases; unmatched bases: 12. CDR1 and CDR2 from the germline V gene are SGHTA and FQGTGA. This CDR3 is 17 amino acids long. The CDR3 nucleotides are TGTGCCAGCAGCCATCACAGGGGCCGCGACATGAACACTGAAGCTTTCTTT. Protein: CASSHHRGRDMNTEAFF.

The chain combines TRBV28 with TRBJ1-1; D is ambiguous. The CDR3 loop spans 14 amino acids. V dropped 7 bases and J dropped 11 bases, with 23 bases sitting between them. Per the germline V gene, CDR1 is MDHEN and CDR2 is SYDVKM. As DNA, the CDR3 is TGTGCCAGCATCCTTTCTTTTGAGAGAAGCGGGGCTTTCTTT. It encodes CASILSFERSGAFF. Together with reference TRBV28 and TRBJ1-1, the CDR3 gives the full variable domain: DVKVTQSSRYLVKRTGEKVFLECVQDMDHENMFWYRQDPGLGLRLIYFSYDVKMKEKGDIPEGYSVSREKKERFSLILESASTNQTSMYLCASILSFERSGAFFGQGTRLTVV.

The chain employs TRBV13 and TRBJ1-4, with 7 bases lining up with TRBD1. V lost 2 bases and J lost 7; bases outside the gene matches: 4. The CDR3 contains 14 residues. The germline V gene encodes CDR1 PRHDT and CDR2 FYEKMQ (reference sequence). The CDR3 DNA reads TGTGCCAGCAGCTTACGACAGGGCGGTGAAAAACTGTTTTTT. Translating it yields CASSLRQGGEKLFF. The whole variable domain, remainder taken from reference TRBV13 and TRBJ1-4, is AAGVIQSPRHLIKEKRETATLKCYPIPRHDTVYWYQQGPGQDPQFLISFYEKMQSDKGSIPDRFSAQQFSDYHSELNMSSLELGDSALYFCASSLRQGGEKLFFGSGTQLSVL.